A single sample gave rise to the 8 T cell receptor beta chains below, sequenced in a study of blood T cells in healthy people across ages. A J-beta primer mix and a sample-barcoded 5' primer were used in a second PCR of about 7 to 12 cycles. MiXCR was run by TCRdb on the 5' RACE reads, yielding one entry per CDR3 protein. The sample consists of around 1,500,000 distinct CDR3 sequences, 28% of them appearing once. Material for sequencing was blood. All receptors derive from a young woman in good health.

As regards this clonotype: At one end, the junction sequence differs from germline, possibly due to a read error. The V and J genes are TRBV4-3 and TRBJ2-7; 7 positions match TRBD2. CDR1 is LGHNA and CDR2 is YSLEER in the germline V gene. The CDR3 runs 13 residues. The CDR3 nucleotides read TGCGCCGGCAGCCCAGGAGCGGGAAACGAGCAGTACTTC. Amino acid sequence: CAGSPGAGNEQYF.

The V call is TRBV20-1, the J call TRBJ2-1; 15 bases are shared with TRBD2. V lost 0 bases to trimming and J lost 3 bases; unmatched junction nucleotides: 6. Germline V gene sequence: CDR1 DFQATT, CDR2 SNEGSKA (reference sequence). The CDR3 spans 18 residues. The CDR3 bases are TGCAGTGCTAGAGATTCCGGGACTAGCGGGGGGCACTACAATGAGCAGTTCTTC. Residues: CSARDSGTSGGHYNEQFF.

The CDR3: CSASAVSNTEAFF. For the CDR3, the DNA is TGCAGTGCTAGTGCAGTGAGCAACACTGAAGCTTTCTTT. The rearrangement joins TRBV20-1 to TRBJ1-1; D is uncertain. CDR3 length: 13 amino acids. V lost 3 bases, J lost 2 bases, and 10 bases lay in between. Germline V gene data show CDR1 as DFQATT and CDR2 as SNEGSKA (reference sequence).

On this clonotype: A much larger clone lies a single base off, so this may be a read error. V gene TRBV2 combines with J gene TRBJ2-5, with 9 bases that match TRBD1. The CDR3 is made up of 14 amino acids. Germline V gene data show CDR1 as SNHLY and CDR2 as FYNNEI. The CDR3 loop reads CASKSGTGPYEQHF. The CDR3 DNA follows: TGTGCCAGCAAATCCGGGACAGGGCCATACGAGCAGCACTTC.

This clonotype was seen more than once but under ten times. J is TRBJ1-2 and V is TRBV27; 7 nucleotides line up with TRBD1. This CDR3 contains 15 residues. The germline V gene encodes CDR1 MNHEY and CDR2 SMNVEV (reference sequence). The ends lost 7 bases at V and 0 bases at J; junction bases unmatched: 8. For the CDR3, the DNA is TGTGCCAGCAAATCGGACAGGTCAGCTAACTATGGCTACACCTTC. Its translation is CASKSDRSANYGYTF.

This chain uses TRBV2 with TRBJ2-4; no reliable D call. The CDR3 has 15 amino acids. The ends were cut back, 2 bases at V and 3 bases at J, with 11 bases in the middle. The germline V gene has CDR1 SNHLY and CDR2 FYNNEI. The CDR3: CASSEFGLSKNIQYF. The CDR3 DNA reads as TGTGCCAGCAGTGAATTCGGGCTGAGCAAAAACATTCAGTACTTC.

The chain employs TRBV7-6 and TRBJ1-1; D uncertain. The CDR3 sequence is 15 residues long. Germline-derived CDR1 and CDR2 are SGHVS and FNYEAQ. Trimming removed 5 bases at V and 3 bases at J, with 16 bases between. The CDR3 coding sequence is TGTGCCAGCAGCCCATCGGGGAGGGCGTACACTGAAGCTTTCTTT. Its translation: CASSPSGRAYTEAFF.

The genes are TRBV7-7 and TRBJ2-3; 8 bases are a match to TRBD2. Germline assignment: CDR1 SSHAT and CDR2 FNYEAQ (reference sequence). With V trimmed by 5 bases and J by 1 base, 5 bases remained unmatched. The CDR3 runs to 15 residues. The CDR3 is CASSLGRARTDTQYF. DNA for the CDR3: TGTGCCAGCAGCCTCGGGAGGGCTCGCACAGATACGCAGTATTTT.